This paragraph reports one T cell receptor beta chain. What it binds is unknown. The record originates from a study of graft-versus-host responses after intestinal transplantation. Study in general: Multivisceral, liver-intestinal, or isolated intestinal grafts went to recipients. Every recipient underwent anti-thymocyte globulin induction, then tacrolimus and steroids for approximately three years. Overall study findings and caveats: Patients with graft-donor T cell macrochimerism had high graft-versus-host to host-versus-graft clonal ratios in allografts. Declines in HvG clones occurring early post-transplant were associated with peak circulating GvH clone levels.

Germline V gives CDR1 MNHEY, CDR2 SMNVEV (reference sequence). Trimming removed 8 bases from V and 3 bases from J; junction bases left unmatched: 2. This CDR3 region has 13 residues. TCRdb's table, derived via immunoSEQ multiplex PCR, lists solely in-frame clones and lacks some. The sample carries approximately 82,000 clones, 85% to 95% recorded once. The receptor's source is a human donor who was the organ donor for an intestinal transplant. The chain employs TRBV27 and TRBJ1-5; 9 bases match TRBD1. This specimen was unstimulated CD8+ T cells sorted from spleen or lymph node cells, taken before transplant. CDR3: CASGTGTNQPQHF. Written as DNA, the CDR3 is TGTGCCAGCGGGACAGGGACCAATCAGCCCCAGCATTTT.